Below are 28 T cell receptor beta chains sequenced from a single sample in a study of T cell responses to AZD1222 COVID-19 vaccine. Produced via immunoSEQ multiplex PCR; TCRdb's table is partial and in-frame only. Here the sample spans around 120,000 clones, roughly 91% being singletons. This material consisted of peripheral blood, taken 28 days after the second AZD1222 dose. Source of these receptors: an adult who received the AZD1222 COVID-19 vaccine.

V usage is TRBV18 and J usage is TRBJ1-1, with D possibly being TRBD1 (6 bases). The germline V gene has CDR1 KGHSH and CDR2 LQKENI. The CDR3 runs to 13 residues. Trimming left V 6 bases short and J 5 bases short, with 13 bases between. The CDR3 protein is CASSTGGRTEAFF. CDR3 sequence (DNA): TGTGCCAGCTCGACGGGGGGGCGGACTGAAGCTTTCTTT.

This chain uses TRBV10-3 with TRBJ2-7; 14 bases are shared with TRBD2. After removal of 6 bases from V and 2 bases from J, the junction contained 3 bases not matched to a gene. Germline lookup yields CDR1 ENHRY and CDR2 SYGVKD. CDR3 length: 15 amino acids. CDR3 nucleotides: TGTGCCATCAGCCGGGGACTAGCGGGGGCCTACGAGCAGTACTTC. Encoded protein: CAISRGLAGAYEQYF.

This clone was observed a single time. The rearrangement uses TRBV6-2 or TRBV6-3 and TRBJ2-5; 13 positions match TRBD2. This CDR3 comprises 15 residues. Per the germline V gene, CDR1 is MNHEY and CDR2 is SVGEGT. Unmatched junction bases numbered 2, after V lost 2 bases and J lost 5 bases. The CDR3 region is CASSYGGLAGETQYF. For the CDR3, the DNA is TGTGCCAGCAGTTACGGGGGACTAGCGGGGGAGACCCAGTACTTC.

This clone occurred a few times. CDR3 nucleotides: TGTGCCAGCAGGGTGGCGCAGGGAATAATAGAAGTACGCGGATATGGCTACACCTTC. Its protein is CASRVAQGIIEVRGYGYTF. The V and J genes are TRBV5-6 and TRBJ1-2, with TRBD1 as a possible D gene (5 bases). Germline V lookup: CDR1 SGHDT, CDR2 YYEEEE. V was clipped by 5 bases and J by 5 bases, with 31 bases between them. This CDR3 is 19 amino acids long.

This clone came up once. The chain couples TRBV27 to TRBJ2-1; no definite D call. The CDR3 has 13 amino acids. V was trimmed by 8 bases and J by 5 bases, leaving 13 bases between them. Per the germline V gene, CDR1 is MNHEY and CDR2 is SMNVEV (reference sequence). CDR3 residues: CASHSFVNNEQFF. The DNA for the CDR3 is TGTGCCAGCCACTCCTTCGTAAACAATGAGCAGTTCTTC.

V usage is TRBV12-3 or TRBV12-4 and J usage is TRBJ1-2, with 7 bases aligning to TRBD1. This CDR3 contains 13 residues. Trimming cost V 7 bases and J 6 bases; bases outside gene matches: 8. As DNA, the CDR3 is TGTGCCAGCACCTCGGACAGGACCGATGGCTACACCTTC. It yields the protein CASTSDRTDGYTF.

This sequence joins TRBV7-9 and TRBJ2-2, with 9 bases that match TRBD1. Germline CDR1 SEHNR, CDR2 FQNEAQ (reference sequence). This CDR3 is 16 amino acids long. V shed 1 base, J shed 9 bases, and the junction held 9 bases outside the gene matches. The DNA of the CDR3 is TGTGCCAGCAGCTTAGTTCTTGGGACAGGGCTCCGGGAGCTGTTTTTT. Its translation is CASSLVLGTGLRELFF.

This chain connects TRBV6-5 to TRBJ1-2; no clear D. Germline CDR1 is MNHEY and CDR2 is SVGAGI. Trimming took off 6 bases at V and 0 bases at J, with 11 bases between the two ends. The CDR3 has 14 amino acids. The CDR3 nucleotides are TGTGCCAGCAGAACCCCGCGCTCTAACTATGGCTACACCTTC. Protein sequence: CASRTPRSNYGYTF.

This chain links TRBV2 with TRBJ2-7; D is perhaps TRBD1 (5 bases). Trimming stripped 11 bases from V and 5 bases from J, with 16 bases between. The CDR3 length is 12 residues. Germline loops: CDR1 SNHLY, CDR2 FYNNEI. This chain's CDR3 is CAGAKGPNEQYF. For the CDR3, the DNA is TGTGCCGGGGCGAAAGGACCCAACGAGCAGTACTTC.

A few counts support this clone. The chain is built from TRBV2 and TRBJ2-6; tentatively, D is TRBD2 (6 bases). V was trimmed by 2 bases and J by 1 base, leaving 9 bases between them. This CDR3 contains 16 residues. Germline CDR1 is SNHLY and CDR2 is FYNNEI. CDR3 DNA sequence: TGTGCCAGCAGTGAATCGGGAGAATCTGGGGCCAACGTCCTGACTTTC. It codes for CASSESGESGANVLTF.

This clone was seen a single time. V usage is TRBV5-1 and J usage is TRBJ1-5; no clear D gene. The CDR3 covers 13 residues. Germline loops: CDR1 SGHRS, CDR2 YFSETQ. Trimming stripped 1 base from V and 5 bases from J, with 7 bases between. Here the CDR3 reads CASSLKPDQPQHF. CDR3 sequence (DNA): TGCGCCAGCAGCTTGAAACCCGATCAGCCCCAGCATTTT.

This rearrangement joins TRBV5-4 to TRBJ2-7; D is ambiguous. The V and J ends lost 4 bases and 7 bases respectively, with 12 bases between them. CDR1 and CDR2 (germline): SGHNT, YYREEE (reference sequence). This CDR3 region has 12 residues. This CDR3 reads CASSHANREQYF. CDR3 DNA: TGTGCCAGCAGCCATGCCAATCGTGAGCAGTACTTC. Complete variable domain (other parts from reference TRBV5-4 and TRBJ2-7): ETGVTQSPTHLIKTRGQQVTLRCSSQSGHNTVSWYQQALGQGPQFIFQYYREEENGRGNFPPRFSGLQFPNYSSELNVNALELDDSALYLCASSHANREQYFGPGTRLTVT.

This chain connects TRBV7-9 to TRBJ1-1; no clear D gene. Trimming shortened V by 3 bases and J by 1 base, and 6 bases separated the two germline ends. This CDR3 has 13 residues. Germline assignment: CDR1 SEHNR and CDR2 FQNEAQ (reference sequence). The CDR3 bases are TGTGCCAGCAGCTTGAGTGGGAACACTGAAGCTTTCTTT. Encoded protein: CASSLSGNTEAFF.

This chain connects TRBV5-4 to TRBJ2-5; possible D gene TRBD1, 6 bases. CDR1 is SGHNT, CDR2 YYREEE, per germline (reference sequence). Trimming cost V 4 bases and J 5 bases, with 12 bases left between them. The CDR3 totals 13 residues. The CDR3 spells CASSVDRRETQYF. The CDR3 DNA sequence: TGTGCCAGCAGCGTTGACAGGCGGGAGACCCAGTACTTC.

The rearrangement joins TRBV9 to TRBJ2-5; D uncertain. The CDR3 runs 16 residues. In germline, CDR1 is SGDLS, CDR2 YYNGEE. Trimming took off 4 bases at V and 2 bases at J, with 18 bases between the two ends. The CDR3: CASSPQVGNLQETQYF. The CDR3 DNA follows: TGTGCCAGCAGCCCCCAGGTTGGGAACTTACAAGAGACCCAGTACTTC. Filled out from reference TRBV9 and TRBJ2-5, the complete variable domain reads DSGVTQTPKHLITATGQRVTLRCSPRSGDLSVYWYQQSLDQGLQFLIQYYNGEERAKGNILERFSAQQFPDLHSELNLSSLELGDSALYFCASSPQVGNLQETQYFGPGTRLLVL.

V is TRBV19 and J is TRBJ1-2; D remains ambiguous. The length of the CDR3 is 15 residues. Trimming left V 3 bases short and J 3 bases short, with 14 bases between. Germline V gene data show CDR1 as LNHDA and CDR2 as SQIVND (reference sequence). The CDR3 reads CASSMVGGIHYGYTF. The DNA of the CDR3 is TGTGCCAGTAGTATGGTCGGAGGGATCCACTATGGCTACACCTTC.

On this clone itself: At one end, the junction sequence differs from germline, possibly due to a read error. This chain links TRBV19 with TRBJ2-6; D remains ambiguous. This CDR3 spans 16 amino acids. Per the germline V gene, CDR1 is LNHDA and CDR2 is SQIVND (reference sequence). CDR3 bases: TGTGCCAGTGGTATTTTCGGAAGTACTGGGGCCAACGTCCTGACTTTC. As protein: CASGIFGSTGANVLTF.

The rearrangement uses TRBV5-1 and TRBJ2-1, with D unclear. Germline V gives CDR1 SGHRS, CDR2 YFSETQ. V lost 0 bases and J lost 0, with 10 bases in between. CDR3 size: 16 residues. The CDR3 sequence: CASSLVLGSSYNEQFF. The CDR3 DNA is TGCGCCAGCAGCTTGGTTCTGGGAAGCTCCTACAATGAGCAGTTCTTC. Looking up the rest from reference TRBV5-1 and TRBJ2-1 gives the full variable domain: KAGVTQTPRYLIKTRGQQVTLSCSPISGHRSVSWYQQTPGQGLQFLFEYFSETQRNKGNFPGRFSGRQFSNSRSEMNVSTLELGDSALYLCASSLVLGSSYNEQFFGPGTRLTVL.

The gene calls are TRBV6-5 and TRBJ1-1, with TRBD1 matching over 7 bases. V trimming: 7 bases; J trimming: 1 base; junction bases outside the gene matches: 9. This CDR3 is 15 amino acids long. The germline V gene has CDR1 MNHEY and CDR2 SVGAGI. CDR3 sequence: CASKWEPGGNTEAFF. DNA of the CDR3: TGTGCCAGCAAGTGGGAGCCAGGGGGGAACACTGAAGCTTTCTTT.

This clone was counted between two and nine times. The rearrangement links TRBV10-3 to TRBJ1-5, with TRBD1 as a possible D gene (6 bases). Trimming removed 3 bases at V and 4 bases at J, with 10 bases between. CDR3 length: 14 amino acids. Germline CDR1 ENHRY, CDR2 SYGVKD. CDR3 sequence: CAISDWGRNQPQHF. CDR3 nucleotide sequence: TGTGCCATCAGTGACTGGGGGCGGAATCAGCCCCAGCATTTT.

V and J are TRBV11-2 and TRBJ2-1; D is undetermined. The length of the CDR3 is 14 residues. Trimming cost V 1 base and J 0 bases, with 4 bases left between them. CDR1 and CDR2 from the germline V gene are SGHAT and FQNNGV. The CDR3: CASSLGLSYNEQFF. The CDR3, as DNA: TGTGCCAGCAGCTTAGGGCTCTCCTACAATGAGCAGTTCTTC. Using reference TRBV11-2 and TRBJ2-1 for the parts outside the CDR3, the full variable domain is EAGVAQSPRYKIIEKRQSVAFWCNPISGHATLYWYQQILGQGPKLLIQFQNNGVVDDSQLPKDRFSAERLKGVDSTLKIQPAKLEDSAVYLCASSLGLSYNEQFFGPGTRLTVL.

This clone was picked up one time. The gene calls are TRBV5-1 and TRBJ2-7, with 13 bases aligning to TRBD2. In germline, CDR1 is SGHRS, CDR2 YFSETQ. The V and J ends lost 3 bases and 5 bases, in that order; junction bases with no gene match: 14. This CDR3 comprises 18 residues. CDR3 protein: CASSSSLGTSGTVDEQYF. The DNA for the CDR3 is TGCGCCAGCAGCTCCAGTTTAGGGACTAGCGGGACTGTCGACGAGCAGTACTTC.

The chain employs TRBV18 and TRBJ1-3; 7 positions match TRBD1. V dropped 2 bases and J dropped 4; count of bases not matched to a gene: 5. The CDR3 runs to 15 residues. In germline, CDR1 is KGHSH, CDR2 LQKENI. The CDR3 sequence: CASSPGGQVGNTIYF. The CDR3 bases are TGTGCCAGCTCACCAGGAGGACAGGTGGGAAACACCATATATTTT.

This clone was counted a single time. The chain employs TRBV9 and TRBJ1-2; tentatively, D is TRBD1 (6 bases). CDR3 length: 14 residues. V was shortened by 0 bases and J by 4 bases, with 10 bases between the two germline ends. The V gene's germline CDR1 is SGDLS and CDR2 YYNGEE. CDR3 protein: CASSVEGTSYGYTF. The CDR3 DNA reads TGTGCCAGCAGCGTAGAGGGGACAAGCTATGGCTACACCTTC.

The chain links TRBV7-8 to TRBJ1-3; 8 bases line up with TRBD1. V shed 5 bases, J shed 3 bases, and the junction held 9 bases outside the gene matches. The CDR3 extends over 16 amino acids. In germline, CDR1 is SGHVS, CDR2 FQNEAQ. The CDR3 region has the DNA TGTGCCAGCAGCGCCGACGGACAGGGATTTGGAAACACCATATATTTT. This encodes CASSADGQGFGNTIYF.

J is TRBJ1-1 and V is TRBV7-9; D possibly corresponds to TRBD1 (6 bases). Per the germline V gene, CDR1 is SEHNR and CDR2 is FQNEAQ (reference sequence). This CDR3 has 14 residues. Between the trimmed V and J ends, which lost 4 bases and 5 bases, there was a span of 14 bases. This chain's CDR3 is CASSYRVKDTEAFF. In DNA, the CDR3 is TGTGCCAGCAGCTACAGGGTTAAAGATACTGAAGCTTTCTTT.

The V and J genes are TRBV12-3 or TRBV12-4 and TRBJ1-1; D is perhaps TRBD1 (6 bases). The ends were cut back, 7 bases at V and 3 bases at J, with 12 bases in the middle. This CDR3 region has 13 residues. For the CDR3, the DNA is TGTGCCAGCACCATGGCAGGGGACACTGAAGCTTTCTTT. Translation: CASTMAGDTEAFF.

This clone came up once. V and J are TRBV6-5 and TRBJ2-2, with D maybe TRBD2 (6 bases). Germline V lookup: CDR1 MNHEY, CDR2 SVGAGI. Trimming pared 6 bases from V and 6 bases from J, leaving 8 bases between. This CDR3 region has 12 residues. In nucleotides, the CDR3 is TGTGCCAGCAGGAGGGAGGCCGGGGAGCTGTTTTTT. Amino acid sequence: CASRREAGELFF.